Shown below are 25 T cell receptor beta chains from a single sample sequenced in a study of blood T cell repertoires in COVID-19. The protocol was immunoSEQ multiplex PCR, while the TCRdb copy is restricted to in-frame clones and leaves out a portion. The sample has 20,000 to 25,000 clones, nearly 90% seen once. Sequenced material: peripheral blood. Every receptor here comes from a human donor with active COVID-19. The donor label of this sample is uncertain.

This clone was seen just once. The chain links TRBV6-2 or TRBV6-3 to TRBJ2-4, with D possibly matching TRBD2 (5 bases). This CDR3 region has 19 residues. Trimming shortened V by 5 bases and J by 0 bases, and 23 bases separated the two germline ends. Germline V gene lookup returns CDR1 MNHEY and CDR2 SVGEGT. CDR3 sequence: CASSPILRVLTLAKNIQYF. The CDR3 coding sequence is TGTGCCAGCAGTCCAATTTTGAGGGTTCTAACCCTAGCCAAAAACATTCAGTACTTC.

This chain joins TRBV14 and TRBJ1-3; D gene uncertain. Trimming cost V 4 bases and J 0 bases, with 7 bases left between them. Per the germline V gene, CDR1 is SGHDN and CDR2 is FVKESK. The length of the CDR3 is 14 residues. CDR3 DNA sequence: TGTGCCAGCAGCCTTGGAGCCTCTGGAAACACCATATATTTT. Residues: CASSLGASGNTIYF.

CDR3 bases: TGTGCCAGCAGCGTAGATTGGGCGAACGGCTACACCTTC. Its protein is CASSVDWANGYTF. This chain connects TRBV9 to TRBJ1-2; D is undetermined. The CDR3 loop spans 13 amino acids. Trimming cost V 0 bases and J 8 bases, with 11 bases left between them. The germline gives CDR1 SGDLS, CDR2 YYNGEE.

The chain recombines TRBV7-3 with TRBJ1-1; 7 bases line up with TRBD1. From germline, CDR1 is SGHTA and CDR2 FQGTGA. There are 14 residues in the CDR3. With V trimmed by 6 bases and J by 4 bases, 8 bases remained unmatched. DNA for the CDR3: TGTGCCAGCAGTTTAGACAGGGCGAGCACTGAAGCTTTCTTT. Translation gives CASSLDRASTEAFF. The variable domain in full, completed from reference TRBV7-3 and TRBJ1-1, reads GAGVSQTPSNKVTEKGKYVELRCDPISGHTALYWYRQSLGQGPEFLIYFQGTGAADDSGLPNDRFFAVRPEGSVSTLKIQRTERGDSAVYLCASSLDRASTEAFFGQGTRLTVV.

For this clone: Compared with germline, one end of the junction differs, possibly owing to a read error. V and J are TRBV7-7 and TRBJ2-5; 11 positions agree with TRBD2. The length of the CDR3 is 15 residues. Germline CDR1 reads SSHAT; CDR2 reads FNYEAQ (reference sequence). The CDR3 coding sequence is TGTGCTAGCAGCTTAGCGGGGGGGCGGCAAGAGACCCAGTACTTC. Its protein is CASSLAGGRQETQYF.

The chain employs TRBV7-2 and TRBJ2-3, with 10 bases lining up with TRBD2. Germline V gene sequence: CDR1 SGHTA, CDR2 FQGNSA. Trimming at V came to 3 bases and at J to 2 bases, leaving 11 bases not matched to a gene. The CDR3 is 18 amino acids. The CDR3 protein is CASSFPLAGRGNTDTQYF. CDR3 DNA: TGTGCCAGCAGCTTCCCACTAGCGGGACGAGGGAACACAGATACGCAGTATTTT.

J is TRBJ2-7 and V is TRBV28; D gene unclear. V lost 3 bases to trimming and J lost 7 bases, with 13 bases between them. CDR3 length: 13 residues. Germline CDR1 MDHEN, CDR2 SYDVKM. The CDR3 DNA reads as TGTGCCAGCAGTTTCGGTTACCGAGGAGAGCAGTACTTC. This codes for CASSFGYRGEQYF.

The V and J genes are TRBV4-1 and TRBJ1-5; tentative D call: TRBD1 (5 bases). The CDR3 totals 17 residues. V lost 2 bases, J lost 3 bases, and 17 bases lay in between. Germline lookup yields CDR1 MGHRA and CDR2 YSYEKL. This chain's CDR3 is CASSQTVVRGPNQPQHF. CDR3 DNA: TGCGCCAGCAGCCAAACAGTGGTAAGGGGTCCCAATCAGCCCCAGCATTTT.

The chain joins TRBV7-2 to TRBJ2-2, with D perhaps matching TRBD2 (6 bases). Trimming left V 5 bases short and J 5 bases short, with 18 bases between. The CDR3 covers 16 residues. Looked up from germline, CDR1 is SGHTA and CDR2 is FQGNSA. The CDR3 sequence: CASSPRQGGGTGELFF. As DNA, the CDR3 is TGTGCCAGCAGCCCTCGGCAGGGAGGTGGAACCGGGGAGCTGTTTTTT. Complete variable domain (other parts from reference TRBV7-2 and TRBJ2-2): GAGVSQSPSNKVTEKGKDVELRCDPISGHTALYWYRQSLGQGLEFLIYFQGNSAPDKSGLPSDRFSAERTGGSVSTLTIQRTQQEDSAVYLCASSPRQGGGTGELFFGEGSRLTVL.

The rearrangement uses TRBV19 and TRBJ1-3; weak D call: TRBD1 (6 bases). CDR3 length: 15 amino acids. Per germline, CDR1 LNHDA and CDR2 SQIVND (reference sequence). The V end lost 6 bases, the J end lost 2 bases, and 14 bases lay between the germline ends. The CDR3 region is CASSGPGDTGNTIYF. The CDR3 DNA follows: TGTGCCAGTAGCGGGCCAGGGGACACTGGAAACACCATATATTTT. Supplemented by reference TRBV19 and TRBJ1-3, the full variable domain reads DGGITQSPKYLFRKEGQNVTLSCEQNLNHDAMYWYRQDPGQGLRLIYYSQIVNDFQKGDIAEGYSVSREKKESFPLTVTSAQKNPTAFYLCASSGPGDTGNTIYFGEGSWLTVV.

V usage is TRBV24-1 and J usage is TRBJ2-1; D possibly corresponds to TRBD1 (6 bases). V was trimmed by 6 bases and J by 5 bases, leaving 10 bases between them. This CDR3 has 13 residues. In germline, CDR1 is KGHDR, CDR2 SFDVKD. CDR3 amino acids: CATSWSGDNEQFF. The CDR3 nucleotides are TGTGCCACCAGTTGGTCAGGGGACAATGAGCAGTTCTTC.

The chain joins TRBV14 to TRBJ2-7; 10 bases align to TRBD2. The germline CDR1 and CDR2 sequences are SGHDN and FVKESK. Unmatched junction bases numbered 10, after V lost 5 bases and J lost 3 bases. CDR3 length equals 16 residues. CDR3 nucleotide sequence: TGTGCCAGCAGCGAGAGAAGGGGACTAGCGAGCTACGAGCAGTACTTC. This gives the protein CASSERRGLASYEQYF.

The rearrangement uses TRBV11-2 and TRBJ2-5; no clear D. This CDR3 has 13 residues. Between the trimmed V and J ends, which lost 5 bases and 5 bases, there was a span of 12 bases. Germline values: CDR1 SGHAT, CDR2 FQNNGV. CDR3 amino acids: CASSTQMSETQYF. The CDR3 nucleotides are TGTGCCAGCAGCACACAGATGTCGGAGACCCAGTACTTC.

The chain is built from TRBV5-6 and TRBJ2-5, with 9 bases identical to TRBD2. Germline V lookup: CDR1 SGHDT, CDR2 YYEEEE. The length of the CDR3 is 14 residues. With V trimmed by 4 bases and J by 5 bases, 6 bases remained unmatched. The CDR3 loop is CASSLLAGVETQYF. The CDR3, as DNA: TGTGCCAGCAGCCTTTTAGCGGGAGTGGAGACCCAGTACTTC.

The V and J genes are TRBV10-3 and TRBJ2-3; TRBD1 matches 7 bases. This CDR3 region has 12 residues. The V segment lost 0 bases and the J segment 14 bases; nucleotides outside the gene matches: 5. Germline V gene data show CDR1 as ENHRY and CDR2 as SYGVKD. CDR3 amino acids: CAISESGQFPYF. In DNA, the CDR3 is TGTGCCATCAGTGAGTCGGGACAGTTCCCGTATTTT.

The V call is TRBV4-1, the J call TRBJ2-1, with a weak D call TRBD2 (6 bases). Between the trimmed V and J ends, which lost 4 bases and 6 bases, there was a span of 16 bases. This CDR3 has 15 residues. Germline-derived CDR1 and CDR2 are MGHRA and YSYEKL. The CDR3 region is CASSPPAGFINEQFF. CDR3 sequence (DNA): TGCGCCAGCAGCCCTCCGGCGGGGTTCATCAATGAGCAGTTCTTC.

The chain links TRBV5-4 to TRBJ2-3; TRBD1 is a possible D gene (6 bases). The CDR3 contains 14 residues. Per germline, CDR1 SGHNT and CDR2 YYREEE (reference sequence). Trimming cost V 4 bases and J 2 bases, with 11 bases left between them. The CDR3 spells CASSLRTVTDTQYF. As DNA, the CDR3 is TGTGCCAGCAGCCTAAGGACAGTCACAGATACGCAGTATTTT.

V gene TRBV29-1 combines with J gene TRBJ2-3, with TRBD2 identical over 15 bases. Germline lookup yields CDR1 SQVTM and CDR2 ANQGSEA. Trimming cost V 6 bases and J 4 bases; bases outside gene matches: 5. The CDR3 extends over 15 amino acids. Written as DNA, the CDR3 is TGCAGCGTGACCGGGACTAGCGGGAGGTCAGATACGCAGTATTTT. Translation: CSVTGTSGRSDTQYF.

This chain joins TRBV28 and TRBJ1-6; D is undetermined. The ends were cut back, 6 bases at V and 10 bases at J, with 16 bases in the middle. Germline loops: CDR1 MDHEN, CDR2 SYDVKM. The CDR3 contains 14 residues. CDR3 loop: CASSGGSGGSPLHF. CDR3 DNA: TGTGCCAGCAGCGGCGGCAGCGGTGGATCACCCCTCCACTTT. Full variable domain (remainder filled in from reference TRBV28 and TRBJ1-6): DVKVTQSSRYLVKRTGEKVFLECVQDMDHENMFWYRQDPGLGLRLIYFSYDVKMKEKGDIPEGYSVSREKKERFSLILESASTNQTSMYLCASSGGSGGSPLHFGNGTRLTVT.

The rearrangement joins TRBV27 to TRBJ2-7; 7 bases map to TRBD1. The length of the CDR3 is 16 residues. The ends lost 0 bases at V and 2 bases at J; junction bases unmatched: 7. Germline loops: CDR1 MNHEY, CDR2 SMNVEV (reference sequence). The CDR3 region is CASSLSTGQTPYEQYF. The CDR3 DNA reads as TGTGCCAGCAGTTTATCGACGGGACAGACGCCCTACGAGCAGTACTTC.

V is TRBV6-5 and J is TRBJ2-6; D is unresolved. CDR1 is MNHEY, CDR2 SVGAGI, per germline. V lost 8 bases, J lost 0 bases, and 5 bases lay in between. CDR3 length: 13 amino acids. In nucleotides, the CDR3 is TGTGCCAGCGACAACTCTGGGGCCAACGTCCTGACTTTC. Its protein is CASDNSGANVLTF.

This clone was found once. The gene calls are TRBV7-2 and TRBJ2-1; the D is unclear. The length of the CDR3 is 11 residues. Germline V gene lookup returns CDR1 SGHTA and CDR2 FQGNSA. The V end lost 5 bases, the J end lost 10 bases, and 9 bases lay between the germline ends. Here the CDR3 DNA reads TGTGCCAGCAGCGATCCTAGAGAGCAGTTCTTC. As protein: CASSDPREQFF. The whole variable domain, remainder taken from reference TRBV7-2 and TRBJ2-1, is GAGVSQSPSNKVTEKGKDVELRCDPISGHTALYWYRQSLGQGLEFLIYFQGNSAPDKSGLPSDRFSAERTGGSVSTLTIQRTQQEDSAVYLCASSDPREQFFGPGTRLTVL.

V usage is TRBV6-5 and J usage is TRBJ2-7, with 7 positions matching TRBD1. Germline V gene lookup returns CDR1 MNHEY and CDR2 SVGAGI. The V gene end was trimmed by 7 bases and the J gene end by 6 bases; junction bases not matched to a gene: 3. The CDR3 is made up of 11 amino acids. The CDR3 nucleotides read TGTGCCAGCACCGACAGGGTCGAGCAGTACTTC. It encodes CASTDRVEQYF.

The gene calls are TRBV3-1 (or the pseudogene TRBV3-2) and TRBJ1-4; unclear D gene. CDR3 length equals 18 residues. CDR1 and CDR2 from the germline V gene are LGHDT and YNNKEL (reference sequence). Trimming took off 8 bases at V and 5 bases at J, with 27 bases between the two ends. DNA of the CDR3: TGTGCCAGCGGGCAGATAGGACCCGACAAGCGGACGAATGAAAAACTGTTTTTT. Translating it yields CASGQIGPDKRTNEKLFF.

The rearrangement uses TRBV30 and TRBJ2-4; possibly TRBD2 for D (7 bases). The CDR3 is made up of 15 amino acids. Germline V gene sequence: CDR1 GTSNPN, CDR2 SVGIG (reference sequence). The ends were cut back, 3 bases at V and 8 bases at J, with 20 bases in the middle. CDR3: CAWSTSGTNRDIQYF. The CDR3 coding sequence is TGTGCCTGGAGCACGAGCGGGACAAATAGGGACATTCAGTACTTC.